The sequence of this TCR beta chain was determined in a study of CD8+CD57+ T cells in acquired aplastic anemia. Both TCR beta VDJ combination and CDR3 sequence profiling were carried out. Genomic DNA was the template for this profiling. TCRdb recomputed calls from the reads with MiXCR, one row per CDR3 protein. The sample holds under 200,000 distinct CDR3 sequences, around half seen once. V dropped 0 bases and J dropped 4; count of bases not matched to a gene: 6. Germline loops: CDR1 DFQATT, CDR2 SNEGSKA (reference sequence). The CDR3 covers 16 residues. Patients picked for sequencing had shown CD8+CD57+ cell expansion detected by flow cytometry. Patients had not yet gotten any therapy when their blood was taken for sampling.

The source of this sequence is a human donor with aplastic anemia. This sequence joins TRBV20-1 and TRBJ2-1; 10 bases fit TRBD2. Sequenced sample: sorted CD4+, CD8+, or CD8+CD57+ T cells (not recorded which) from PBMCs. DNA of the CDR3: TGCAGTGCTAGAGATATGGGTAGCGGGGGGTACAATGAGCAGTTCTTC. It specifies CSARDMGSGGYNEQFF.